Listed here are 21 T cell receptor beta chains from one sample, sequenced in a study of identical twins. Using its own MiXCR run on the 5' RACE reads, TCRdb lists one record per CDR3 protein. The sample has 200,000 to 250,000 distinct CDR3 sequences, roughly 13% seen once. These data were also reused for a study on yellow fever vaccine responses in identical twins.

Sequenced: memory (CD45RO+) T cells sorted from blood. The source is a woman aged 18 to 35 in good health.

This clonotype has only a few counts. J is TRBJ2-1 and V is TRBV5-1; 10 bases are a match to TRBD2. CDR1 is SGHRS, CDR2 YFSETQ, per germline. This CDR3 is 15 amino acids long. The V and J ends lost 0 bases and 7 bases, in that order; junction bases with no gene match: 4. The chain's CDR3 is CASSLGSGRENEQFF. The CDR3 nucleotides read TGCGCCAGCAGCTTGGGCAGCGGGAGGGAAAATGAGCAGTTCTTC.

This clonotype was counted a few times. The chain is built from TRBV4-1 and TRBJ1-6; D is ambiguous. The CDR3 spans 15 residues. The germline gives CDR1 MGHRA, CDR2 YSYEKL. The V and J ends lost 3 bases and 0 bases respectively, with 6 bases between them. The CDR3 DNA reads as TGCGCCAGCAGCCAGGCTAGCTCCTATAATTCACCCCTCCACTTT. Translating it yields CASSQASSYNSPLHF.

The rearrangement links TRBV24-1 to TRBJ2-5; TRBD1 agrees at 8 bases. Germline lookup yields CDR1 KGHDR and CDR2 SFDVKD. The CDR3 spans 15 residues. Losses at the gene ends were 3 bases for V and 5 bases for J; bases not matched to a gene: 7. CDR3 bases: TGTGCCACCAGTGATCCACAGGGGGTTCAGGAGACCCAGTACTTC. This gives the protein CATSDPQGVQETQYF.

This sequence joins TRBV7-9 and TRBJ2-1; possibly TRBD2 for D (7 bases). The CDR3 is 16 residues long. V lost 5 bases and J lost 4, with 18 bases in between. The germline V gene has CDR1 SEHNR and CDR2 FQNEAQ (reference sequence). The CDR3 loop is CASSERGGGRYNEQFF. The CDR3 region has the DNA TGTGCCAGCAGCGAGAGGGGGGGCGGGAGATACAATGAGCAGTTCTTC.

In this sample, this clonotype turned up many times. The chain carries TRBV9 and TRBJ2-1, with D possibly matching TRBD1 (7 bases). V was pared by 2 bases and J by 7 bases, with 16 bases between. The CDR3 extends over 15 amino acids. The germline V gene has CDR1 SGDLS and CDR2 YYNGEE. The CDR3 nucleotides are TGTGCCAGCAGCGTGGAGGGGGCTCTTAGGAATGAGCAGTTCTTC. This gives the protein CASSVEGALRNEQFF. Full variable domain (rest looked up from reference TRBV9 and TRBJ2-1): DSGVTQTPKHLITATGQRVTLRCSPRSGDLSVYWYQQSLDQGLQFLIQYYNGEERAKGNILERFSAQQFPDLHSELNLSSLELGDSALYFCASSVEGALRNEQFFGPGTRLTVL.

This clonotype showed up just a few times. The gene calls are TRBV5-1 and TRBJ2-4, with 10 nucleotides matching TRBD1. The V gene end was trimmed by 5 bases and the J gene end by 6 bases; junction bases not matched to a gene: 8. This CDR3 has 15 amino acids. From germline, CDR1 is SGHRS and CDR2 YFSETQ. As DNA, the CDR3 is TGCGCCAGCAGTCCGGGACAGGGGATAATAAACATTCAGTACTTC. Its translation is CASSPGQGIINIQYF.

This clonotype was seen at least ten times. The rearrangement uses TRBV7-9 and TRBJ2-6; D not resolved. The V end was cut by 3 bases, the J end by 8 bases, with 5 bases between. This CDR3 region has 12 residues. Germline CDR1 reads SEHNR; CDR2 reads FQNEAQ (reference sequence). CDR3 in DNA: TGTGCCAGCAGCTTTGGAACCAACGTCCTGACTTTC. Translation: CASSFGTNVLTF.

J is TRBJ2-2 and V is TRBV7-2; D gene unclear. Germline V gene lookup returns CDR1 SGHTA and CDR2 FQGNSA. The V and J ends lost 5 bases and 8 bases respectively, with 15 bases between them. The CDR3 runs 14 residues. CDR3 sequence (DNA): TGTGCCAGCAGCGTAACTCCCTACCGGGGGGAGCTGTTTTTT. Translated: CASSVTPYRGELFF.

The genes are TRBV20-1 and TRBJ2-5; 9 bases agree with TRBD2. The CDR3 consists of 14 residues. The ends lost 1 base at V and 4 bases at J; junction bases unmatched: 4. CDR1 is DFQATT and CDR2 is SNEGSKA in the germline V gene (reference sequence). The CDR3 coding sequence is TGCAGTGCTAGAGTAGCGGGAGTCGGAGAGACCCAGTACTTC. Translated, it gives CSARVAGVGETQYF.

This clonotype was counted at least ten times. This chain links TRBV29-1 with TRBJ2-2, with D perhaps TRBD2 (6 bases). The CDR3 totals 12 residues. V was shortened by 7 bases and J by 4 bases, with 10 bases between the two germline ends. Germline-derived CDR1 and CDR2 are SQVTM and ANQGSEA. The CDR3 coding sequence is TGCAGCGGCGGGACTCCCACCGGGGAGCTGTTTTTT. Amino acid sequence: CSGGTPTGELFF.

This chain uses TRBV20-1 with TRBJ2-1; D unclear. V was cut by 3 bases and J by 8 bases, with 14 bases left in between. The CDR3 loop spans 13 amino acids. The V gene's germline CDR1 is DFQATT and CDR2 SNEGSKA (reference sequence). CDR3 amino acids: CSASGGVPHEQFF. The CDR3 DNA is TGCAGTGCTAGCGGTGGCGTCCCACATGAGCAGTTCTTC.

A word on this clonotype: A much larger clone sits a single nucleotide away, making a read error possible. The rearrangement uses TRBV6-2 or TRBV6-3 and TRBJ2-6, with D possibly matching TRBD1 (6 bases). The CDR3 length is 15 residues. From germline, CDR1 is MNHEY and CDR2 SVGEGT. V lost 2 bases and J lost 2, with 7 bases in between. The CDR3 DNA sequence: TGTGCCAGCAGTTACGGGGGCGCTGGGGCCAACGTCCTGACTTTC. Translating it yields CASSYGGAGANVLTF.

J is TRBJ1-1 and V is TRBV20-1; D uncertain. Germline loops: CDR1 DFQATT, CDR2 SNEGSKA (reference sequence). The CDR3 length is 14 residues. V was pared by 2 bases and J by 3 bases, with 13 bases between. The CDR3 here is CSARLMSTDTEAFF. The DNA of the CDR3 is TGCAGTGCTAGACTCATGTCAACTGACACTGAAGCTTTCTTT.

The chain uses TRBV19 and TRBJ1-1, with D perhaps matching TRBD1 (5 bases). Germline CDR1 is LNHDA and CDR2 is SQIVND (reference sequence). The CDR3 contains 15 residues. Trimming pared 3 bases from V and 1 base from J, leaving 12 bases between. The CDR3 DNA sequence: TGTGCCAGTAGTATGATCGGCAGGGAGAACACTGAAGCTTTCTTT. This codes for CASSMIGRENTEAFF.

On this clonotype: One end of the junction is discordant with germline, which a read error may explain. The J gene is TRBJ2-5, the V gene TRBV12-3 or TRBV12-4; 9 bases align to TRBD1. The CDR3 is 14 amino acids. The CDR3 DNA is TGTGCCAGCAGTTCCCGGGACAGGGTTTCGGGTATCAACTTC. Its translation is CASSSRDRVSGINF.

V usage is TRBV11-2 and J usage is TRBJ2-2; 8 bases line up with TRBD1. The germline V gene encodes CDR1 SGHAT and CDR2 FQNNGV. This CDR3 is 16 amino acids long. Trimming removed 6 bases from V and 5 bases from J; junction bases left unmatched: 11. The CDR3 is CASSYQTGEVTGELFF. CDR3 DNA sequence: TGTGCCAGCAGTTACCAGACAGGGGAGGTGACCGGGGAGCTGTTTTTT.

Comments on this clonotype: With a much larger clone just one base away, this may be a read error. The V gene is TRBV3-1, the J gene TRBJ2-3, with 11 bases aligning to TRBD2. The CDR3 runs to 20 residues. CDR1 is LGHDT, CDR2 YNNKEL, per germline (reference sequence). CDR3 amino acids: CASSQDFRSSGGLSTGTQYF. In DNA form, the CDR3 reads TGTGCCAGCAGCCAAGATTTTCGGTCTAGCGGGGGGTTGAGCACAGGTACGCAGTATTTT.

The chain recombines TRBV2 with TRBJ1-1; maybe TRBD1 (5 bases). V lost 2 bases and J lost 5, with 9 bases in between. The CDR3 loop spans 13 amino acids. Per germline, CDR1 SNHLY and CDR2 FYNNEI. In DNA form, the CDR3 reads TGTGCCAGCAGTGAACGCAGGGCTACTGAAGCTTTCTTT. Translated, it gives CASSERRATEAFF.

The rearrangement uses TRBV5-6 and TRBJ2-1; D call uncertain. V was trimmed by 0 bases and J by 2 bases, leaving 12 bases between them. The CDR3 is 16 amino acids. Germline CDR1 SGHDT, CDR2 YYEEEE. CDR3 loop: CASSLERRRPYNEQFF. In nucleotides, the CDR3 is TGTGCCAGCAGCTTGGAAAGGAGAAGACCCTACAATGAGCAGTTCTTC.

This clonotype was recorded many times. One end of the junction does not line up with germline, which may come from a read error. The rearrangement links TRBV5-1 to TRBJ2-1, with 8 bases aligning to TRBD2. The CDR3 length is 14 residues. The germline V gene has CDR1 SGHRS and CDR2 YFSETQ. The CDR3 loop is CASSLAGSYNEQFF. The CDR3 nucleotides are TGTGCCAGCAGTTTAGCGGGGTCCTACAATGAGCAGTTCTTC.

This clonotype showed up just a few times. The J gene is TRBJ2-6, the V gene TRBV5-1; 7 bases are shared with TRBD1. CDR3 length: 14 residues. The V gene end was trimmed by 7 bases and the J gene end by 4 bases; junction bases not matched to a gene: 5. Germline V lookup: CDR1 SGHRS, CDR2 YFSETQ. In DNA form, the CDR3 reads TGCGCCAGCTTCACAGGGGTCGGGGCCAACGTCCTGACTTTC. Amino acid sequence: CASFTGVGANVLTF.